The clone carrying this T cell receptor (beta chain) was seen only a few times. Its specificity is unknown. Sequencing libraries made from TCR beta cDNA carried unique molecular identifiers. TCRdb analysed the PCR reads with MiXCR anew, one entry per CDR3 protein. The sample has about 500,000 distinct CDR3 sequences, over 35% seen once; the top ten hold about 12%. V was shortened by 2 bases and J by 1 base, with 12 bases between the two germline ends. CDR1 is MGHDK, CDR2 SYGVNS, per germline. The CDR3 extends over 16 amino acids. The data stem from a study of post-analysis software for immune sequencing data. General study findings and limits: Samples from a shared batch, those prepared together, strongly co-clustered by F measure. Normalized Chao1 diversity was significantly reduced in patients versus controls. Patients showed TRBV5-6, TRBV5-1 and TRBV20-1 among four to six TRBV segments more frequent than in controls.

The V and J genes are TRBV25-1 and TRBJ2-4; unclear D gene. This clonotype was sampled from a girl aged 5 to 17 with multiple sclerosis. The sequenced sample consisted of blood. This chain's CDR3 is CASSELGPRAKNIQYF. In nucleotides, the CDR3 is TGTGCCAGCAGTGAACTTGGACCGAGGGCCAAAAACATTCAGTACTTC.